This TCR beta chain was retrieved from a study of blood T cells in healthy people across ages. Germline V CDR1 and CDR2: SGHNT, YENEEA. Trimming at V came to 5 bases and at J to 10 bases, leaving 12 bases not matched to a gene. The CDR3 runs 15 residues. This clonotype showed up just a few times. Its target is unknown. Isolated PBMCs totaled at least 6.5 million in each sample. With a J-beta primer mix and a sample-barcoded 5' primer, a second PCR ran about 7 to 11 cycles. Paired-end reads containing CDR3 totaled no fewer than 2.5 million for each sample. TCRdb called the 5' RACE reads again in MiXCR, with one record for every CDR3 protein. The sample contains about 970,000 distinct CDR3 sequences, just over 50% of which appear only once. General study findings and limits: Naive CD4+ cells and diversity were both higher in long-lived donors than in aged donors.

Specimen: blood. The receptor was derived from a woman aged 60-70 years in good health. V is TRBV11-3 and J is TRBJ2-5; 11 nucleotides line up with TRBD2. The CDR3: CASSQGLAGFRGQYF. The DNA for the CDR3 is TGTGCCAGCAGCCAAGGACTAGCGGGCTTTAGGGGCCAGTACTTC.